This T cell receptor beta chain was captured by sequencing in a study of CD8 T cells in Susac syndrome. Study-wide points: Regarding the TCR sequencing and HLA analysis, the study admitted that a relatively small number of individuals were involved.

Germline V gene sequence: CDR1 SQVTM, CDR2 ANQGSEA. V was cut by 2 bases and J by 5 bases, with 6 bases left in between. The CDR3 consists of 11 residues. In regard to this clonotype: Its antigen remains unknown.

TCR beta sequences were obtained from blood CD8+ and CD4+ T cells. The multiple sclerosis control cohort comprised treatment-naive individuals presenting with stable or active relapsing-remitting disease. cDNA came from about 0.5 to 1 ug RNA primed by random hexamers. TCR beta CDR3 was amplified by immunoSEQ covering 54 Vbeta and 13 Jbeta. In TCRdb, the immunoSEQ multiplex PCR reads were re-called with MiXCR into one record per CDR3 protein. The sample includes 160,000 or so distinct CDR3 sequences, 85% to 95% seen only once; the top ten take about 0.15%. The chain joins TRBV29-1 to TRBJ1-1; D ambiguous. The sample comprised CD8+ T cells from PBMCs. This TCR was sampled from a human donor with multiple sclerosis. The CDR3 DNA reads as TGCAGCGTTGAAAGCCATACTGAAGCTTTCTTT. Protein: CSVESHTEAFF.